Sequencing of this TCR beta chain was carried out in a study of blood T cell repertoires in COVID-19. Study-wide background: Whether acute or convalescent, the COVID-19 samples came from the United States, Italy and Spain.

Trimming removed 0 bases from V and 10 bases from J; junction bases left unmatched: 5. This CDR3 has 15 amino acids. The V gene's germline CDR1 is SGHDN and CDR2 FVKESK. In the original workflow: Amplified reference gene primers provided the basis for estimating nucleated cell counts. The method was immunoSEQ multiplex PCR; TCRdb's version includes in-frame clones alone and lacks a portion of them. Clone size and the V and J calls come from that table; the DNA yielded D and trimming. The data show some 340,000 clones, 90% seen once. The receptor was isolated from a woman aged 30 to 39 who had been exposed to COVID-19. Material: PBMCs or T cells enriched from blood (not recorded which). The V gene is TRBV14, the J gene TRBJ2-3, with 12 positions matching TRBD2. Here the CDR3 reads CASSQDLAGGTAQYF. CDR3 DNA: TGTGCCAGCAGCCAAGATCTAGCGGGGGGGACAGCGCAGTATTTT.